This TCR beta chain was observed in a study of T cell responses to AZD1222 COVID-19 vaccine. Study results and caveats: The donor cohort was predominantly white British with a female majority, and clonal diversity may have been underestimated.

TCRdb's table, derived via immunoSEQ multiplex PCR, lists solely in-frame clones and lacks some. The sample records 60,000 to 75,000 clones, about 74% being singletons. The CDR3 is 16 residues long. Germline lookup yields CDR1 SGHNT and CDR2 YENEEA. V lost 4 bases, J lost 3 bases, and 19 bases lay in between. About this clone itself: Its antigen is still unknown.

The sequence came from an adult who received the AZD1222 COVID-19 vaccine. Source: peripheral blood, taken 28 days after the second AZD1222 dose. The chain carries TRBV11-3 and TRBJ2-7; D perhaps matches TRBD1 (6 bases). CDR3 protein: CASSSASLQGFYEQYF. In DNA, the CDR3 is TGTGCCAGCAGCTCCGCGTCATTACAGGGATTCTACGAGCAGTACTTC. The full variable domain, rest sourced from reference TRBV11-3 and TRBJ2-7, is EAGVVQSPRYKIIEKKQPVAFWCNPISGHNTLYWYLQNLGQGPELLIRYENEEAVDDSQLPKDRFSAERLKGVDSTLKIQPAELGDSAVYLCASSSASLQGFYEQYFGPGTRLTVT.